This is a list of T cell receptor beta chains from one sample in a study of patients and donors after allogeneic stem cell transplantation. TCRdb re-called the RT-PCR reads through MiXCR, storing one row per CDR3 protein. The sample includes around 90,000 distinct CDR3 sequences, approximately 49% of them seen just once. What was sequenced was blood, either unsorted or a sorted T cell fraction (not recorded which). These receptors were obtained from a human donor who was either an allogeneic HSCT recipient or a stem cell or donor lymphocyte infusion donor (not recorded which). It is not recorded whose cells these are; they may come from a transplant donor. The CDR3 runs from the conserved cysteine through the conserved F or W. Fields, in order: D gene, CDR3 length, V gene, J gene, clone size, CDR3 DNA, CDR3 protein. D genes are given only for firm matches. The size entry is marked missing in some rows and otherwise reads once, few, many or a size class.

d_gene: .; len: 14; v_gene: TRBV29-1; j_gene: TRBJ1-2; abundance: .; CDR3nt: TGCAGCGTCACTAAAGGGGGAAGCAACTATGGCTACACCTTC; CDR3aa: CSVTKGGSNYGYTF
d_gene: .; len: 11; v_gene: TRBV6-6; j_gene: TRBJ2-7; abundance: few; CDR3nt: TGTGCCAGCAGTTCGGACTACGAGCAGTACTTC; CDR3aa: CASSSDYEQYF
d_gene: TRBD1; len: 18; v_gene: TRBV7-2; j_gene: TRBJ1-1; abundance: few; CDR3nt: TGTGCCAGCAGCTACCATGCCCGGACAGGGAGGATGAACACTGAAGCTTTCTTT; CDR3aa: CASSYHARTGRMNTEAFF
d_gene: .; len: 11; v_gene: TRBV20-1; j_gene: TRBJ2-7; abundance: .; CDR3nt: TGCAGTGCTTATTGTTTGTTCGAGCAGTACTTC; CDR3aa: CSAYCLFEQYF
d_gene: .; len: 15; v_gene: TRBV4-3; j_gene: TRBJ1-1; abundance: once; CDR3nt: TGCGCCAGCAGCCAGACCCCCGGGGCCTCCACTGAAGCTTTCTTT; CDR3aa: CASSQTPGASTEAFF
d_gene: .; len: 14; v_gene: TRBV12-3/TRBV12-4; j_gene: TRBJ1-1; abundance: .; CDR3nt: TGTGCCAGCAGTTTACAGGCCGCGGGGACTGAAGCTTTCTTT; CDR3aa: CASSLQAAGTEAFF
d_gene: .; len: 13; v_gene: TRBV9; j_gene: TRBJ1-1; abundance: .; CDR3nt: TGTGCCAGCAGCGTCGGATCGAACACTGAAGCTTTCTTT; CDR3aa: CASSVGSNTEAFF
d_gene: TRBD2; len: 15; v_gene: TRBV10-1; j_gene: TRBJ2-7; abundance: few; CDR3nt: TGCGCCAGCAGTGAGCGGCTAGCGGGAGAGAAGGAGCAGTACTTC; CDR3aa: CASSERLAGEKEQYF
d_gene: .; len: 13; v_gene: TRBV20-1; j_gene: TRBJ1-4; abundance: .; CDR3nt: TGCAGTGCAACCAACGCGACCACAGGGAAACTGTTTTTT; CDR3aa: CSATNATTGKLFF
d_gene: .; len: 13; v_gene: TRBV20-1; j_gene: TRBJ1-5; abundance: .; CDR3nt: TGCAGTGCTAGAACCTATAGCAATCAGCCCCAGCATTTT; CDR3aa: CSARTYSNQPQHF
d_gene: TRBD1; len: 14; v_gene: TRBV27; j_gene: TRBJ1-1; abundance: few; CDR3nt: TGTGCCAGCAGTTTGACAGGGGGCGAGACTGAAGCTTTCTTT; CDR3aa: CASSLTGGETEAFF
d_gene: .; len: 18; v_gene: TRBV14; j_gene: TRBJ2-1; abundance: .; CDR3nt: TGTGCCAGCAGCCAAGAAATTCGCCCAGCGGGCGTCTACAATGAGCAGTTCTTC; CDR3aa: CASSQEIRPAGVYNEQFF
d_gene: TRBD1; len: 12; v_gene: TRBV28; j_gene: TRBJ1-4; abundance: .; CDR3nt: TGTGCCAGCACAGGGGGCGTTGAAAAACTGTTTTTT; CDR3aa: CASTGGVEKLFF
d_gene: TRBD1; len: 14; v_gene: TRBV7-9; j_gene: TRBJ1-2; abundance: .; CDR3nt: TGTGCCAGCAGCTTACGGACAGGGACCGGTGGCTACACCTTC; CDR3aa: CASSLRTGTGGYTF
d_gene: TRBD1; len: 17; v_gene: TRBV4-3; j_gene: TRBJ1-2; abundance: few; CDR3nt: TGCGCCAGCAGCCAAGTTGTGGGGACAGGGTTTAACTATGGCTACACCTTC; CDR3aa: CASSQVVGTGFNYGYTF
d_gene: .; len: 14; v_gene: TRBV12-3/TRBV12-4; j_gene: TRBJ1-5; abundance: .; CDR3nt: TGTGCCAGCAGCCCACAGGGTAACAATCAGCCCCAGCATTTT; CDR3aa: CASSPQGNNQPQHF
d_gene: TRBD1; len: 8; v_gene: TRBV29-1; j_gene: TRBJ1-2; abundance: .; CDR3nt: TGCAGCACTGGGACAGGGGCGTTC; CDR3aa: CSTGTGAF
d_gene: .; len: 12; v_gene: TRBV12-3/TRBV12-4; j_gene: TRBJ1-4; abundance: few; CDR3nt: TGTGCCAGCAGTACCCTAGGGGAAAAACTGTTTTTT; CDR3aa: CASSTLGEKLFF
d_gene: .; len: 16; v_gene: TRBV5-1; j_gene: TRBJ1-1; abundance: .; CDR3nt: TGCGCCAGCAGCTTTCTAGGGTCAGGGATGAACACTGAAGCTTTCTTT; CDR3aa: CASSFLGSGMNTEAFF
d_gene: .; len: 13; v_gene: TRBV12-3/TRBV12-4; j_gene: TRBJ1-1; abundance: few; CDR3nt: TGTGCCAGCAGTTCCCGGGGTCGCACTGAAGCTTTCTTT; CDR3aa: CASSSRGRTEAFF
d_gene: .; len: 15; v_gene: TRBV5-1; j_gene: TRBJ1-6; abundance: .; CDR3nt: TGCGCCAGCAGCTTGGATCCAGGGAGTAATTCACCCCTCCACTTT; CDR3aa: CASSLDPGSNSPLHF
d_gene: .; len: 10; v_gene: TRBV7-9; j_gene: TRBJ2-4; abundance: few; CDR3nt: TGTGCCAGCGGACAAAACATTCAGTACTTC; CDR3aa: CASGQNIQYF
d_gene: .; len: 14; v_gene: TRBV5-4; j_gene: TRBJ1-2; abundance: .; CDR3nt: TGTGCCAGCAGTCCTGGTATGGGGCTTTATGGCTACACCTTC; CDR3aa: CASSPGMGLYGYTF